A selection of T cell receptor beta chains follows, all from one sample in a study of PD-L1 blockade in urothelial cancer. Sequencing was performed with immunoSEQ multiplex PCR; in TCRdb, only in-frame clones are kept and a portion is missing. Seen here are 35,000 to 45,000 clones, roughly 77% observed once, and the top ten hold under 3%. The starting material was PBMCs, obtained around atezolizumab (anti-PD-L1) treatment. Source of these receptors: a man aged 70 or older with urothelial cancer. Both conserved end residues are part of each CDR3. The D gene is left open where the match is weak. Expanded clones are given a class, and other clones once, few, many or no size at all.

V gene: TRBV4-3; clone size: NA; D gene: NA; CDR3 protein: CASSQVSGELFF
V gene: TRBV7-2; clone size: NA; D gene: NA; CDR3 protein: CATGGGRGNEKLFF
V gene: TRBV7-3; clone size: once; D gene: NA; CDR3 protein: CASSLMEGGGYGYTF
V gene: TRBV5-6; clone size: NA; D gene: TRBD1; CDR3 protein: CASSRLTGILVEETQYF
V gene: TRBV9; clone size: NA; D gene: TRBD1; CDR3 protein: CASSVGTVNTEAFF
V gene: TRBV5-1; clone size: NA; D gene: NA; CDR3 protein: CASTLSLQGTEAFF
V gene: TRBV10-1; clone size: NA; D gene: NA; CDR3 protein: CASNGSFYGYTF
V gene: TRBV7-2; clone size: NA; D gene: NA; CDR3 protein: CASSGAAQPQHF
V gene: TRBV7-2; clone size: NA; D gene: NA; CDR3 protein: CASSLSGGAYNEQFF
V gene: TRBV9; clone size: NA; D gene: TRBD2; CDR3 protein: CASSVSSGGRETQYF
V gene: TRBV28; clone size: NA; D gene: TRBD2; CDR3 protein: CASRGLAGASYNEQFF
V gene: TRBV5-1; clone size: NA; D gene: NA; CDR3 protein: CASSPNPANYGYTF
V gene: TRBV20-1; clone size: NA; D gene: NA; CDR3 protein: CSASRGPQHF
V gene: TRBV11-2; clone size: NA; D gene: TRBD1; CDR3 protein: CASSFSPRDSSYEQYF
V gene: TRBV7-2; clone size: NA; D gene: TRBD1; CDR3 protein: CASSLDRGSEQYF
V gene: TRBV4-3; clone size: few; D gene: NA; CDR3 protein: CASSQDLAVQETQYF
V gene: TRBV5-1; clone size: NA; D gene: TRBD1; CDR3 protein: CASSLAPGTEETQYF
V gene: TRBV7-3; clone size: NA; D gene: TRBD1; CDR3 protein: CASSLTPGTGSEGYTF
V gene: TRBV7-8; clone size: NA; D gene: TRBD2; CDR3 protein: CASSLARGLAGGVYEQYF
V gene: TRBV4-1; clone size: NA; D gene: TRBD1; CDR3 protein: CASSRTGRGSGNEQFF
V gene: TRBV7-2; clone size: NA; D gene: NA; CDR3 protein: CASSPRGAPNEKLFF
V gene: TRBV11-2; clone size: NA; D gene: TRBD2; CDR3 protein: CASSLDLGGRATDTQYF
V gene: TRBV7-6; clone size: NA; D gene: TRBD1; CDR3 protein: CASSSRQGSNTEAFF
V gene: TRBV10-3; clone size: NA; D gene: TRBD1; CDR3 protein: CATAQGGQPQHF
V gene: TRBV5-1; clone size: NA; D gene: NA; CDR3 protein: CASSILQETQYF
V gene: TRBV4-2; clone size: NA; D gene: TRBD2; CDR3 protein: CASSQDRASGSSEQFF
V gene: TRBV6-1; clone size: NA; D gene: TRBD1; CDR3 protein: CASEVGTGNQPQHF
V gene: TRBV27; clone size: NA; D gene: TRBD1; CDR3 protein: CASSSGTGGNQPQHF
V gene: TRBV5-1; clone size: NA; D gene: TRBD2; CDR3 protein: CASVDTGGGGEQFF
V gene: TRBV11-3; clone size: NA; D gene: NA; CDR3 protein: CASSHYNGDEQFF
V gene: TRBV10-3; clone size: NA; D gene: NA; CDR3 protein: CAISGYREETQYF
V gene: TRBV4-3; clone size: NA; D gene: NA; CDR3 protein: CASSQDEMVNTEAFF
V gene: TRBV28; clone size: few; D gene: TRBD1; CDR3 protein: CASTRTGDGNQPQHF
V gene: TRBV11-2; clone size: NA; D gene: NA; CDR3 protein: CASSHSITEAFF
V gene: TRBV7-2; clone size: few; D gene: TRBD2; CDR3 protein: CASSSTSGTSSYEQYF
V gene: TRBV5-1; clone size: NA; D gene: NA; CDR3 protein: CASSLGTDTNYGYTF
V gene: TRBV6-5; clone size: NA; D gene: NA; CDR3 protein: CASSFGTEAFF
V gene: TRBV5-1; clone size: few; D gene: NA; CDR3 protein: CASSLAGGNSDTQYF
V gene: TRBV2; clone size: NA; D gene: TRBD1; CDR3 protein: CASSMDRNTDTQYF
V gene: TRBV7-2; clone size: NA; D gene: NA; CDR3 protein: CASSRNGGFPSEQFF
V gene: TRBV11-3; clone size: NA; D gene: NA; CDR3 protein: CASSVGQGEAFF
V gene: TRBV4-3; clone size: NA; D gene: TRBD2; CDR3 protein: CASSQGRLAGGTDTQYF
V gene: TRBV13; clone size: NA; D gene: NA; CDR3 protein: CASSSDIVHNEQFF
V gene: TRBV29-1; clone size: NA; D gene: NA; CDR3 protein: CSAAFYTEAFF
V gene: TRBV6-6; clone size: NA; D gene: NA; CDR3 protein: CASTKGLNQPQHF
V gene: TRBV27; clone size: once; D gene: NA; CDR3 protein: CASSLRGARSSYEQYF
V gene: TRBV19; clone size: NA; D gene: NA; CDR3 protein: CASSDRTQPQHF
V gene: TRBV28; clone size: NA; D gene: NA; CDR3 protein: CASSLGRGTEAFF
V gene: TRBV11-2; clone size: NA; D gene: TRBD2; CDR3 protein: CASSPLPGRAEETQYF
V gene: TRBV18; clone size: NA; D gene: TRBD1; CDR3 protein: CASSPEVGTGGFTGELFF
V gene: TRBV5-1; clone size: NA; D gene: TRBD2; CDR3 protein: CASSRASGRADTQYF
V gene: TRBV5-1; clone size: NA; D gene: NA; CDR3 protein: CASSLVGSTDTQYF
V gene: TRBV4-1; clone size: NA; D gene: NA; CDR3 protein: CASSQDLQGRGNQPQHF
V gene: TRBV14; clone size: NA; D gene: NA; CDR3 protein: CASSQARREQYF
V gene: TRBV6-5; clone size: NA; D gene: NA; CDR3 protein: CASSYSGTSGEQYF
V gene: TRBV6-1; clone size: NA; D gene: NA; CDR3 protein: CAGGGGPAGEQFF
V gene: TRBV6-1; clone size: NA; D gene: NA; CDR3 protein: CASSQTPYVYGYTF
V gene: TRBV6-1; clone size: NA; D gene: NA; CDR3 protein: CAGRESGTDTQYF
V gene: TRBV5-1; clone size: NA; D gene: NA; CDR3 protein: CASSPSSRGSSYEQYF
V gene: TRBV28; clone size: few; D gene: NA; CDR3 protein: CASSPPVNTEAFF